This T cell receptor beta chain was sequenced in a study of blood T cell repertoires in COVID-19. Study as a whole: From the United States, Italy and Spain came samples of acute and convalescent COVID-19. PBMCs, B-cell-depleted T cells, or T cells were the source of the cDNA or gDNA that made up the material.

In the authors' workflow: For nucleated cells, counts were estimated from reference gene primer amplification. Generated by immunoSEQ multiplex PCR, the TCRdb table keeps only in-frame clones and is missing some. The V and J calls and clone size were taken over from that table, and D and trimming were inferred from the DNA. The sample holds around 150,000 clones; around 81% are singletons and the top ten take approximately 11%. The sample holds a few counts of this clone. The V gene's germline CDR1 is MGHRA and CDR2 YSYEKL. Deletions cut 0 bases from V and 7 bases from J, with 16 bases between. This CDR3 has 15 amino acids.

The chain joins TRBV4-1 to TRBJ2-7; D perhaps matches TRBD2 (7 bases). The receptor's source is a man between 60 and 75 years old with active or convalescent COVID-19. Sequencing used peripheral blood. CDR3 coding DNA: TGCGCCAGCAGCCAAGATCCCGCGGGGGCGAGGGAGCAGTACTTC. It codes for CASSQDPAGAREQYF.